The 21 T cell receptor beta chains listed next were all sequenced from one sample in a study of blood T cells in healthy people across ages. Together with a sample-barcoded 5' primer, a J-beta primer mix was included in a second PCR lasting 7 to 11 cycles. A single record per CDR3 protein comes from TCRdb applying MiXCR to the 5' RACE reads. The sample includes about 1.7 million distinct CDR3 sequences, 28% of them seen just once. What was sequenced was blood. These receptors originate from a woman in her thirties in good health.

CDR3 bases: TGCAGCGCCTTTATTCGACAGCAGCTTGGGCAGTACTTC. Its protein is CSAFIRQQLGQYF. V and J are TRBV29-1 and TRBJ2-4, with D perhaps matching TRBD1 (5 bases). The CDR3 is 13 residues long. Germline CDR1 and CDR2: SQVTM and ANQGSEA. Deletions cut 7 bases from V and 13 bases from J, with 23 bases between.

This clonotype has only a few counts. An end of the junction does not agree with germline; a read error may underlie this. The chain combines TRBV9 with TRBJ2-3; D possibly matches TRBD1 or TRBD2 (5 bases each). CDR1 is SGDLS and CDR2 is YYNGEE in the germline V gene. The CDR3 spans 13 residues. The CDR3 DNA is TGTGCCAGCAGCGGGGGGATCACAGATGCGCAGTATTTT. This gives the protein CASSGGITDAQYF.

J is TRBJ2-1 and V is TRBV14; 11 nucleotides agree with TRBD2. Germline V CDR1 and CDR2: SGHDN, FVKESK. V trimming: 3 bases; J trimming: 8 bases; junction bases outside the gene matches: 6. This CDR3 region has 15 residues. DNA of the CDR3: TGTGCCAGCAGCCATCGGGCTAGCGGGGGGTATGAGCAGTTCTTC. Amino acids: CASSHRASGGYEQFF. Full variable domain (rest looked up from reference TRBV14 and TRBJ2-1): EAGVTQFPSHSVIEKGQTVTLRCDPISGHDNLYWYRRVMGKEIKFLLHFVKESKQDESGMPNNRFLAERTGGTYSTLKVQPAELEDSGVYFCASSHRASGGYEQFFGPGTRLTVL.

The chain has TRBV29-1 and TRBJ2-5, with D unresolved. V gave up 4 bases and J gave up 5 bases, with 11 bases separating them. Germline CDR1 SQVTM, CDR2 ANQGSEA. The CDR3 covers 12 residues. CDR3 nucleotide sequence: TGCAGCGTTGCATGGGCTTTGGAGACCCAGTACTTC. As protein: CSVAWALETQYF.

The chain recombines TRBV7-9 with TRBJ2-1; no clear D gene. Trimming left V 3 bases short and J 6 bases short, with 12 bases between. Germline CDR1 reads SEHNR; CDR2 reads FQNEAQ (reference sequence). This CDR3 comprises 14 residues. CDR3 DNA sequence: TGTGCCAGCAGCTTCGACGGAGTGGGCAATGAGCAGTTCTTC. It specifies CASSFDGVGNEQFF.

The CDR3 region is CASSFLDRGGKADTQYF. CDR3 nucleotides: TGTGCCAGCAGTTTCCTGGACAGGGGAGGAAAGGCAGATACGCAGTATTTT. The chain is built from TRBV28 and TRBJ2-3; 9 bases line up with TRBD1. The V segment lost 3 bases and the J segment 4 bases; nucleotides outside the gene matches: 11. In germline, CDR1 is MDHEN, CDR2 SYDVKM. This CDR3 spans 17 amino acids.

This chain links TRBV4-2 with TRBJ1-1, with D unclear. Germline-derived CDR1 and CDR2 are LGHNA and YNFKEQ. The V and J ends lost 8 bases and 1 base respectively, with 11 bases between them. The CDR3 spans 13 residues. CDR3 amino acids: CASSQPGNTEAFF. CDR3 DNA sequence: TGTGCCAGCTCCCAGCCGGGGAACACTGAAGCTTTCTTT.

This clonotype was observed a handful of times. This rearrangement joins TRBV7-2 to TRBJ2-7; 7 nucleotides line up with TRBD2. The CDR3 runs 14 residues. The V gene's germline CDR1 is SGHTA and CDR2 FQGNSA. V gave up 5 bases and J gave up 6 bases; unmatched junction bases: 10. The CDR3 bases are TGTGCCAGCAGCCATGGGGGGGTGGGAGGCGAGCAGTACTTC. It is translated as CASSHGGVGGEQYF. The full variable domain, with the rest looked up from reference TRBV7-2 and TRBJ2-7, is GAGVSQSPSNKVTEKGKDVELRCDPISGHTALYWYRQSLGQGLEFLIYFQGNSAPDKSGLPSDRFSAERTGGSVSTLTIQRTQQEDSAVYLCASSHGGVGGEQYFGPGTRLTVT.

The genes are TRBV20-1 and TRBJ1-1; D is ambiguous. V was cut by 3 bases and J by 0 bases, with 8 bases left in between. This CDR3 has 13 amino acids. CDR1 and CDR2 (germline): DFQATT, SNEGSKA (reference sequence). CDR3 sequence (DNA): TGCAGTGCTAGTTCGGCGCTGAACACTGAAGCTTTCTTT. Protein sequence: CSASSALNTEAFF.

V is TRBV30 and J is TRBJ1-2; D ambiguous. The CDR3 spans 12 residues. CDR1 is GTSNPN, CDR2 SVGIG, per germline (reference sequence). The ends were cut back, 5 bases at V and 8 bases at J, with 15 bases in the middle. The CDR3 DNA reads TGTGCCTGGGGATCGGGAGTCAAGGGCTACACCTTC. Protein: CAWGSGVKGYTF.

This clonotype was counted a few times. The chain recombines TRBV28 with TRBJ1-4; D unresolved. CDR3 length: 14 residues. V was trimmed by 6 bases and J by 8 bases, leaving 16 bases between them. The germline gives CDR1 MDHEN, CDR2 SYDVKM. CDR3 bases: TGTGCCAGCAGCCCCGTCTCGAGAGGGGAAAAACTGTTTTTT. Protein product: CASSPVSRGEKLFF.

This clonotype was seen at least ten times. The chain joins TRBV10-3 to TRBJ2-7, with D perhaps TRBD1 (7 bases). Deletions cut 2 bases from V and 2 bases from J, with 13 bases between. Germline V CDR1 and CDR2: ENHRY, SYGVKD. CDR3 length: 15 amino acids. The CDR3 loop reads CAISEGQGGPYEQYF. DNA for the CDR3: TGTGCCATCAGTGAGGGGCAGGGGGGCCCCTACGAGCAGTACTTC.

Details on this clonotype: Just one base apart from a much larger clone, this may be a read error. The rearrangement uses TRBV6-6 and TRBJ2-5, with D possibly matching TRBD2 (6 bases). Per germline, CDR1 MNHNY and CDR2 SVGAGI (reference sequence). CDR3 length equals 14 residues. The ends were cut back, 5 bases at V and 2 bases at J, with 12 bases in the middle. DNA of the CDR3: TGTGCCAGCAGTGCGGGGACCCCACAAGAGACCCAGTACTTC. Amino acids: CASSAGTPQETQYF.

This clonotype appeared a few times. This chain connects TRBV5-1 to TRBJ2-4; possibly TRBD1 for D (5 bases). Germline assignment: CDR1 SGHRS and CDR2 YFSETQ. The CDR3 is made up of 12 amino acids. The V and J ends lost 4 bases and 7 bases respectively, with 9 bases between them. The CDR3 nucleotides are TGCGCCAGCAGCCTAGACAGTAACATTCAGTACTTC. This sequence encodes CASSLDSNIQYF.

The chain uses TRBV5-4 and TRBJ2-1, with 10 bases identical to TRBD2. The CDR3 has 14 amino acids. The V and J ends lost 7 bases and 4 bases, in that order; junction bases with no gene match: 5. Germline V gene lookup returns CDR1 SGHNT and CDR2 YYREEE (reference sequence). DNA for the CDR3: TGTGCCAGCGGGCTAGCGGGAGTGTACAATGAGCAGTTCTTC. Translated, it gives CASGLAGVYNEQFF.

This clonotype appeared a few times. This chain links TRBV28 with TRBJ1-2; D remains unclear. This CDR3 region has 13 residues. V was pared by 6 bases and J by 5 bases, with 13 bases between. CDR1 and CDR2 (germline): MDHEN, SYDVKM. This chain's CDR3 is CASRPRPWYGYTF. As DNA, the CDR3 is TGTGCCAGCAGACCGAGACCCTGGTATGGCTACACCTTC.

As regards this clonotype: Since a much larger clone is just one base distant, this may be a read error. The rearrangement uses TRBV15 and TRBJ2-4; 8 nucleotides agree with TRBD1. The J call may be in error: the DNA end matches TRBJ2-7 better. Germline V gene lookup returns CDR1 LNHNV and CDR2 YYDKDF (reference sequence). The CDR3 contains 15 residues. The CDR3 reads CATSRAGQGSHEQYF. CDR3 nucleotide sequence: TGTGCCACCAGCAGAGCCGGACAGGGTAGCCACGAGCAGTACTTC.

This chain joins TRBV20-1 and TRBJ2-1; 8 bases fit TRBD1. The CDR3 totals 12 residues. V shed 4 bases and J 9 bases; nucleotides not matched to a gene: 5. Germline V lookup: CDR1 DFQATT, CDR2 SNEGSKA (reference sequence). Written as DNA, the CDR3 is TGCAGTGCTACTCAACAGGGGGGTGAGCAGTTCTTC. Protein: CSATQQGGEQFF.

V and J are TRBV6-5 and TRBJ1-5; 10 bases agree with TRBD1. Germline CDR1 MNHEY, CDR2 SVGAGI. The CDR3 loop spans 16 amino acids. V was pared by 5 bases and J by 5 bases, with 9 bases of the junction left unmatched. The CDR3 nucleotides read TGTGCCAGCAGTCCGACGGACAGGGGGGCAGATCAGCCCCAGCATTTT. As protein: CASSPTDRGADQPQHF.

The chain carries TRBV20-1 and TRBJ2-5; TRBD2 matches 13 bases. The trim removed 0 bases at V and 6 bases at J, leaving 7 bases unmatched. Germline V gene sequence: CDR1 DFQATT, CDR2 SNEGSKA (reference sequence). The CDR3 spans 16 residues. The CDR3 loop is CSARDKTSGRRKTQYF. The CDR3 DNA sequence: TGCAGTGCTAGAGATAAGACTAGCGGGAGGAGGAAGACCCAGTACTTC.

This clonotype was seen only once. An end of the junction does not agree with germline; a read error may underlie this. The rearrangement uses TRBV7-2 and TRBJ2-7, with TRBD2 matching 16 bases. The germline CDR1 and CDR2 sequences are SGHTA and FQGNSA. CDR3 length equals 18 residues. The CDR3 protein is CAGSPPGLAGGHRWEQYF. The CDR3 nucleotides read TGTGCCGGCAGCCCACCGGGACTAGCGGGAGGGCATAGGTGGGAGCAGTACTTC.